This TCR beta chain is from a study of blood T cell repertoires in COVID-19. The overall study: The United States, Italy and Spain supplied acute and convalescent COVID-19 samples.

In the authors' methods: Cell counts per sample came from amplifying reference gene primers. Generated by immunoSEQ multiplex PCR, the TCRdb table keeps only in-frame clones and is missing some. Clonal size and the V and J genes are those of that table, whereas D and trimming came from the DNA. The sample lists around 230,000 clones, more than 75% seen once, with roughly 12% in the top ten. Germline V CDR1 and CDR2: LGHNA, YNFKEQ. This CDR3 is built from 15 residues. Trimming took 1 base from V and 4 from J, leaving 13 bases between them. The receptor was derived from a woman between 55 and 75 years old with active or convalescent COVID-19. The rearrangement joins TRBV4-2 to TRBJ1-2; a possible D gene is TRBD1 (5 bases). Sequencing used peripheral blood. CDR3 loop: CASSQAKGYGYGYTF. CDR3 DNA: TGTGCCAGCAGCCAAGCAAAGGGGTATGGCTATGGCTACACCTTC.